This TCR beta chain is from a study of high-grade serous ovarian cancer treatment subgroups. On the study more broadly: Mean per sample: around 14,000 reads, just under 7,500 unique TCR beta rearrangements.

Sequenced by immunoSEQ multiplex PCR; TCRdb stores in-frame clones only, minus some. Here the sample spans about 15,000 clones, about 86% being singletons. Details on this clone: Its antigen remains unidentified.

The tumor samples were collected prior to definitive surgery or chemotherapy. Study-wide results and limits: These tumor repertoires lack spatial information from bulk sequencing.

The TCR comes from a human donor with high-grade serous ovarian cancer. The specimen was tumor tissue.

DNA of the CDR3: TGTGCCAGCAGGGGGACAGGGGTTGGTGAGCAGTACTTC. Encoded protein: CASRGTGVGEQYF. The chain has TRBV6-5 and TRBJ2-7; 10 bases match TRBD1. CDR1 MNHEY and CDR2 SVGAGI come from the germline V gene. This CDR3 has 13 residues. V lost 6 bases, J lost 7 bases, and 6 bases stayed unmatched.